Following are 13 T cell receptor beta chains from one sample sequenced in a study of blood T cell repertoires in COVID-19. Generated by immunoSEQ multiplex PCR, the TCRdb table keeps only in-frame clones and is missing some. Of approximately 160,000 clones listed, roughly 80% are singletons. Sequenced: PBMCs or T cells enriched from blood (not recorded which). The receptors here all came from a woman between 45 and 60 years old who had recovered from COVID-19.

The chain has TRBV5-1 and TRBJ1-2; D is perhaps TRBD1 (5 bases). Trimming took 4 bases from V and 1 from J, leaving 17 bases between them. CDR3 length: 16 residues. Germline CDR1 and CDR2: SGHRS and YFSETQ. Here the CDR3 reads CASSPRGAADNYGYTF. The CDR3 nucleotides are TGCGCCAGCAGCCCGCGTGGGGCAGCCGATAACTATGGCTACACCTTC. Looking up the rest from reference TRBV5-1 and TRBJ1-2 gives the full variable domain: KAGVTQTPRYLIKTRGQQVTLSCSPISGHRSVSWYQQTPGQGLQFLFEYFSETQRNKGNFPGRFSGRQFSNSRSEMNVSTLELGDSALYLCASSPRGAADNYGYTFGSGTRLTVV.

The gene calls are TRBV5-1 and TRBJ1-6; D gene ambiguous. Germline lookup yields CDR1 SGHRS and CDR2 YFSETQ. The CDR3 covers 14 residues. V lost 7 bases, J lost 5 bases, and 13 bases lay in between. The CDR3 DNA reads as TGCGCCAGCCGCGAGGGCGCTGATAATTCACCCCTCCACTTT. It yields the protein CASREGADNSPLHF.

This rearrangement joins TRBV28 to TRBJ1-2, with 9 bases that match TRBD1. Trimming took 4 bases from V and 14 from J; bases not matched to a gene: 14. Germline CDR1 and CDR2: MDHEN and SYDVKM. CDR3 length: 14 residues. DNA of the CDR3: TGTGCCAGCAGTTCCGCCCCTACCGGGACAGGGATTACCTTC. Encoded protein: CASSSAPTGTGITF.

This clone has more than one count but fewer than ten. The same CDR3 can be traced to other DNA sequences in this sample. The rearrangement joins TRBV5-4 to TRBJ1-2; D is unclear. Germline CDR1 is SGHNT and CDR2 is YYREEE (reference sequence). V was shortened by 4 bases and J by 4 bases, with 8 bases between the two germline ends. The CDR3 runs 12 residues. The CDR3 loop reads CASSPDSYGYTF. In DNA form, the CDR3 reads TGTGCCAGCAGCCCCGACTCCTATGGCTACACCTTC.

The chain carries TRBV9 and TRBJ2-7; 7 positions agree with TRBD1. The germline V gene encodes CDR1 SGDLS and CDR2 YYNGEE. CDR3 size: 17 residues. J gave up 4 bases and V 0 bases, and 13 bases lay outside the gene matches. The CDR3 loop reads CASSVEVGQGDHYEQYV. DNA of the CDR3: TGTGCCAGCAGCGTAGAAGTAGGGCAGGGGGACCATTACGAGCAGTACGTC.

The genes are TRBV5-1 and TRBJ2-7; 7 bases line up with TRBD1. CDR3 length equals 16 residues. Germline V gives CDR1 SGHRS, CDR2 YFSETQ. The V segment lost 0 bases and the J segment 3 bases; nucleotides outside the gene matches: 9. CDR3 sequence (DNA): TGCGCCAGCAGCTTGGGCTTCACAGGGGCTGGCTACGAGCAGTACGTC. This codes for CASSLGFTGAGYEQYV.

The J gene is TRBJ2-1, the V gene TRBV3-1 (or the pseudogene TRBV3-2); D gene uncertain. Germline loops: CDR1 LGHDT, CDR2 YNNKEL (reference sequence). The CDR3 is 13 residues long. Trimming took 5 bases from V and 7 from J, leaving 12 bases between them. The CDR3 sequence: CASSYLEENEQFF. The CDR3 DNA reads as TGTGCCAGCAGCTACCTTGAGGAGAATGAGCAGTTCTTC.

This chain joins TRBV19 and TRBJ2-1; 13 bases are a match to TRBD2. Looked up from germline, CDR1 is LNHDA and CDR2 is SQIVND (reference sequence). This CDR3 region has 14 residues. After removal of 8 bases from V and 7 bases from J, the junction contained 5 bases not matched to a gene. CDR3 region: CASEPGLAGNEQFF. DNA of the CDR3: TGTGCCAGTGAACCGGGACTAGCGGGAAATGAGCAGTTCTTC. The full variable domain, rest sourced from reference TRBV19 and TRBJ2-1, is DGGITQSPKYLFRKEGQNVTLSCEQNLNHDAMYWYRQDPGQGLRLIYYSQIVNDFQKGDIAEGYSVSREKKESFPLTVTSAQKNPTAFYLCASEPGLAGNEQFFGPGTRLTVL.

This chain uses TRBV12-3 or TRBV12-4 with TRBJ1-2; D ambiguous. This CDR3 is 12 amino acids long. Trimming stripped 6 bases from V and 0 bases from J, with 5 bases between. The CDR3 here is CASSPTNYGYTF. CDR3 DNA: TGTGCCAGCAGCCCAACTAACTATGGCTACACCTTC.

J is TRBJ2-5 and V is TRBV19, with D perhaps matching TRBD2 (6 bases). V lost 1 base to trimming and J lost 3 bases, with 9 bases between them. The CDR3 has 14 residues. CDR1 and CDR2 from the germline V gene are LNHDA and SQIVND (reference sequence). CDR3 nucleotides: TGTGCCAGTAGTATAGGGGGGGAAGAAGAGACCCAGTACTTC. It is translated as CASSIGGEEETQYF.

The rearrangement uses TRBV7-9 and TRBJ2-1, with 7 nucleotides matching TRBD1. V lost 5 bases and J lost 8; bases outside the gene matches: 3. Germline-derived CDR1 and CDR2 are SEHNR and FQNEAQ (reference sequence). The CDR3 has 12 amino acids. The CDR3 DNA follows: TGTGCCAGCAGCCTTACAGGGGATGAGCAGTTCTTC. Protein product: CASSLTGDEQFF.

The V gene is TRBV27, the J gene TRBJ1-5, with TRBD1 matching over 9 bases. This CDR3 is 14 amino acids long. Germline V lookup: CDR1 MNHEY, CDR2 SMNVEV (reference sequence). The trim removed 7 bases at V and 5 bases at J, leaving 6 bases unmatched. The CDR3 loop is CASKRGQGDQPQHF. The CDR3 DNA follows: TGTGCCAGCAAGCGGGGACAGGGCGATCAGCCCCAGCATTTT.

This chain connects TRBV15 to TRBJ1-3; TRBD1 agrees at 8 bases. Germline trimming cut 1 base from V and 4 bases from J; bases unmatched to any gene: 3. CDR3 size: 15 residues. The germline V gene encodes CDR1 LNHNV and CDR2 YYDKDF (reference sequence). DNA of the CDR3: TGTGCCACCAGCAGAGCCAGGGGGCAAGGAAACACCATATATTTT. Translation: CATSRARGQGNTIYF.